These T cell receptor beta chains were read from a single sample in a study of blood T cell repertoires in COVID-19. TCRdb keeps only in-frame clones here, not all; method: immunoSEQ multiplex PCR. The sample lists about 270,000 clones, more than 85% occurring once. Specimen: peripheral blood. Receptors originate from a person aged 18 to 30 with COVID-19, enrolled during active disease. Both conserved end residues are part of each CDR3. A D gene is named only where the DNA matches it firmly. Size is stated for part of the rows, as once, few or many counts, or as a class when the clone is expanded.

>TRBV28|once|TRBD1|TRBJ2-1
CASSLPRTGESYNEQFF
TGTGCCAGCAGCCTCCCCCGGACAGGGGAATCCTACAATGAGCAGTTCTTC
>TRBV10-3|many|NA|TRBJ2-7
CAISEWDRDTHEQYF
TGTGCCATCAGTGAGTGGGACCGGGACACGCACGAGCAGTACTTC
>TRBV30|once|NA|TRBJ1-1
CAWNVGQRTEAFF
TGTGCCTGGAACGTTGGACAACGGACTGAAGCTTTCTTT
>TRBV5-6|NA|NA|TRBJ1-5
CASSLGTGLAQPQHF
TGTGCCAGCAGCTTAGGAACAGGGCTCGCCCAACCCCAGCATTTT
>TRBV5-5|NA|TRBD2|TRBJ2-7
CASSLREGPYYEQYF
TGTGCCAGCAGCTTGCGGGAGGGCCCTTACTACGAGCAGTACTTC
>TRBV9|NA|TRBD2|TRBJ2-2
CASSADPGTSVPGELFF
TGTGCCAGCAGCGCCGACCCCGGGACTAGCGTCCCCGGGGAGCTGTTTTTT
>TRBV9|once|NA|TRBJ2-3
CASSAPRDGPYTDTQYF
TGTGCCAGCAGCGCCCCCCGGGATGGGCCATACACAGATACGCAGTATTTT
>TRBV19|NA|NA|TRBJ1-1
CALGAGTEAFF
TGTGCCCTGGGGGCAGGCACTGAAGCTTTCTTT
>TRBV6-1|NA|TRBD1|TRBJ2-7
CASSETGKGFNYEQYF
TGTGCCAGCAGTGAGACAGGGAAGGGATTCAACTACGAGCAGTACTTC
>TRBV6-5|NA|NA|TRBJ2-2
CAARGAGELFF
TGTGCCGCCAGGGGGGCCGGGGAGCTGTTTTTT
>TRBV2|NA|TRBD1|TRBJ1-2
CASSRGTGDYGYTF
TGTGCCAGCTCCCGGGGGACAGGGGATTATGGCTACACCTTC
>TRBV5-1|NA|TRBD1|TRBJ2-1
CASRQGAGSSYNEQFF
TGCGCCAGCAGACAGGGGGCAGGGAGCTCCTACAATGAGCAGTTCTTC
>TRBV19|NA|TRBD2|TRBJ2-7
CASSHLVQLGTSREQYF
TGTGCCAGTAGTCACCTGGTGCAACTTGGGACTAGTCGCGAGCAGTACTTC
>TRBV19|NA|NA|TRBJ1-1
CASSISGWTEAFF
TGTGCCAGTAGTATATCAGGGTGGACTGAAGCTTTCTTT
>TRBV4-2|few|TRBD2|TRBJ2-7
CASSHVLAGEVGEQYF
TGTGCCAGCAGCCACGTACTAGCGGGAGAGGTGGGCGAGCAGTACTTC
>TRBV6-5|NA|NA|TRBJ1-6
CASERVNNSPLHF
TGTGCCAGCGAGAGGGTCAATAATTCACCCCTCCACTTT
>TRBV24-1|NA|NA|TRBJ1-2
CATSAVDRAYGYTF
TGTGCCACCAGTGCCGTTGACAGAGCCTATGGCTACACCTTC
>TRBV13|NA|NA|TRBJ2-2
CASSLRNTGELFF
TGTGCCAGCAGCTTACGGAACACCGGGGAGCTGTTTTTT
>TRBV4-2|NA|TRBD2|TRBJ2-3
CASSPGGDTDTQYF
TGTGCCAGCAGCCCGGGAGGGGACACAGATACGCAGTATTTT
>TRBV30|NA|NA|TRBJ2-3
CAWSVMASTQYF
TGTGCCTGGAGTGTAATGGCTAGTACGCAGTATTTT
>TRBV30|NA|TRBD1|TRBJ1-2
CAWSDRVPPYGYTF
TGTGCCTGGAGCGACAGGGTACCCCCCTATGGCTACACCTTC
>TRBV7-7|NA|NA|TRBJ2-5
CASSLGGHTGMETQYF
TGTGCTAGCAGCTTAGGTGGACATACAGGGATGGAGACCCAGTACTTC
>TRBV7-9|once|TRBD2|TRBJ2-2
CASSRGTSGRNTGELFF
TGTGCCAGCAGCCGCGGGACTAGCGGACGAAACACCGGGGAGCTGTTTTTT
>TRBV7-2|NA|NA|TRBJ2-7
CASSSAYEQYF
TGTGCCAGCAGCTCGGCCTACGAGCAGTACTTC